The 4 T cell receptor beta chains in this list originate from one sample, sequenced in a study of OX40 agonist ivuxolimab in advanced cancers. Assay: immunoSEQ multiplex PCR; the TCRdb copy retains only in-frame clones and omits some. This table holds more than 75,000 clones, around 85% found once. Specimen: CD4+ or CD8+ T cells sorted from blood, collected in a trial of the OX40 agonist ivuxolimab. The receptors were sampled from an adult with an advanced solid tumor such as melanoma, head and neck, liver or kidney cancer.

The chain recombines TRBV7-9 with TRBJ2-5; TRBD2 matches 9 bases. This CDR3 is 16 amino acids long. J lost 1 base, V lost 1 base, and 4 bases had no gene match. Germline V gene sequence: CDR1 SEHNR, CDR2 FQNEAQ (reference sequence). The CDR3 sequence: CASSLGLAGPQETQYF. The CDR3 DNA follows: TGTGCCAGCAGCTTAGGTCTAGCGGGGCCCCAAGAGACCCAGTACTTC.

CDR3 sequence (DNA): TGTGCCAGGGGGGCGACTGTATATGGCTACACCTTC. This translates into CARGATVYGYTF. J is TRBJ1-2 and V is TRBV19; tentatively, D is TRBD1 (6 bases). Looked up from germline, CDR1 is LNHDA and CDR2 is SQIVND (reference sequence). This CDR3 is 12 amino acids long. Trimming removed 9 bases from V and 5 bases from J, with 13 bases in between.

The rearrangement uses TRBV5-1 and TRBJ2-7, with 14 bases that match TRBD2. This CDR3 contains 18 residues. CDR1 is SGHRS and CDR2 is YFSETQ in the germline V gene. The junction had 8 bases not matched to a gene; V was cut back by 1 base and J by 2 bases. CDR3 sequence reads: CASSLNRGTSGSAYEQYF. In DNA form, the CDR3 reads TGCGCCAGCAGCTTGAATAGGGGGACTAGCGGGAGTGCCTACGAGCAGTACTTC.

This chain joins TRBV27 and TRBJ2-2; D is ambiguous. V was shortened by 5 bases and J by 0 bases, with 4 bases between the two germline ends. The CDR3 covers 13 residues. Per germline, CDR1 MNHEY and CDR2 SMNVEV (reference sequence). CDR3 sequence (DNA): TGTGCCAGCAGTGACCCGAACACCGGGGAGCTGTTTTTT. Translation gives CASSDPNTGELFF.